This is a list of T cell receptor beta chains from one sample in a study of blood T cell repertoires in COVID-19. Clones were read by immunoSEQ multiplex PCR, and TCRdb kept only the in-frame ones, dropping some. The sample records roughly 97,000 clones, 85% to 90% being singletons. Specimen: peripheral blood. These receptor sequences come from a human donor in a cohort sampled during active COVID-19. The CDR3 runs from the conserved cysteine through the conserved F or W. A D gene is named only where the DNA matches it firmly. For some rows the clone size is stated as once, few or many, or as a class when expanded; others skip it.

clone size,J gene,V gene,D gene,CDR3 DNA,CDR3 protein
-,TRBJ2-2,TRBV7-8,TRBD2,TGTGCCAGCAGCTTTATCGGACTAGCGGGGGGTCGGAACACCGGGGAGCTGTTTTTT,CASSFIGLAGGRNTGELFF
-,TRBJ1-2,TRBV9,-,TGTGCCAGCAGCGCCAGGGACAATGTGCTTCATGGCTACACCTTC,CASSARDNVLHGYTF
once,TRBJ2-7,TRBV29-1,-,TGCAGCGTTGGTCGGGGGGCCGAGCAGTACTTC,CSVGRGAEQYF
-,TRBJ2-3,TRBV7-9,TRBD2,TGTGCCAGCAGCACGGGACTAGCGGGAGTGATCACAGATACGCAGTATTTT,CASSTGLAGVITDTQYF
-,TRBJ2-3,TRBV5-1,TRBD1,TGCGCCAGCAGCTCGTTCACAGGGGGCGGCCCCACAGATACGCAGTATTTT,CASSSFTGGGPTDTQYF
-,TRBJ2-5,TRBV7-9,-,TGTGCCAGCAGCCTACTAGGAGACCAAGAGACCCAGTACTTC,CASSLLGDQETQYF
-,TRBJ2-7,TRBV6-5,-,TGTGCCAGCAATGGACAGCCGAACTCCTACGAGCAGTACTTC,CASNGQPNSYEQYF
once,TRBJ2-5,TRBV29-1,TRBD1,TGCAGCGTCGCCGGGACAGACCGTCAAGAGACCCAGTACTTC,CSVAGTDRQETQYF
-,TRBJ1-1,TRBV5-1,-,TGCGCCAGCAGCTCGGGACACAACACTGAAGCTTTCTTT,CASSSGHNTEAFF
-,TRBJ1-5,TRBV28,-,TGTGCCAGCACCTGGGATGGTAGGGGAAGCAATCAGCCCCAGCATTTT,CASTWDGRGSNQPQHF
-,TRBJ1-1,TRBV7-9,-,TGTGCCAGCAGCTTACCTCAGGGGCTATCTGAAGCTTTCTTT,CASSLPQGLSEAFF
-,TRBJ2-1,TRBV12-1,-,TGTGCCAGCAGCTTTCAACTAGCGGGGCCAAGGAGCTCCTACAATGAGCAGTTCTTC,CASSFQLAGPRSSYNEQFF
-,TRBJ2-7,TRBV7-2,-,TGTGCCAGCAGCTTAGTAGGTGGGGCAGGGGACTCCTACGAGCAGTACTTC,CASSLVGGAGDSYEQYF
few,TRBJ2-7,TRBV4-1,-,TGCGCCAGCAGCCAGGGCTACTCCTACGAGCAGTACTTC,CASSQGYSYEQYF
-,TRBJ2-4,TRBV28,-,TGTGCCAGCAGTCCCCCTAGTACGAACATTCAGTACTTC,CASSPPSTNIQYF
-,TRBJ2-7,TRBV6-5,TRBD2,TGTGCCAGCAGTTCCGAGCGGGGGCCAGCCTACGAGCAGTACTTC,CASSSERGPAYEQYF
-,TRBJ2-3,TRBV30,TRBD2,TGTGCCTGGAGCAGGTTAGCGGGGCGCACAGATACGCAGTATTTT,CAWSRLAGRTDTQYF
-,TRBJ1-2,TRBV5-4,-,TGTGCCAGCAGCTTGGGGCTTTTCGATGGCTACACCTTC,CASSLGLFDGYTF
-,TRBJ2-5,TRBV6-5,-,TGTGCCAGCACTCAGGGGACCCAGTACTTC,CASTQGTQYF
-,TRBJ2-3,TRBV7-2,TRBD2,TGTGCCAGCAGCTCCGGGACTAGGAGGACAGATACGCAGTATTTT,CASSSGTRRTDTQYF
once,TRBJ2-6,TRBV10-3,-,TGTGCCATCAGTCTTGCAGCGGGCTCTGGGGCCAACGTCCTGACTTTC,CAISLAAGSGANVLTF
-,TRBJ1-4,TRBV6-5,TRBD1,TGTGCCAGCAGGAGGACAGGACGTGAAAAACTGTTTTTT,CASRRTGREKLFF
-,TRBJ2-2,TRBV27,TRBD2,TGTGCCAGCAGTATGGGACTAGCGGGTTACACCGGGGAGCTGTTTTTT,CASSMGLAGYTGELFF
once,TRBJ2-5,TRBV7-9,-,TGTGCCAGCAGCTCCGAAAAGTGGCTCTTTCAAGAGACCCAGTACTTC,CASSSEKWLFQETQYF
-,TRBJ2-5,TRBV11-2,-,TGTGCCAGCAGCTTAGGAACAGGGTCGGTGAGGACCCAGTACTTC,CASSLGTGSVRTQYF
-,TRBJ2-1,TRBV4-3,TRBD1,TGCGCCAGCAGCCTTGGACAGGGTTATTACAATGAGCAGTTCTTC,CASSLGQGYYNEQFF
-,TRBJ2-7,TRBV28,-,TGTGCCAGCACCCGGGCCGCCGGGGAAGTCGTCTACGAGCAGTACTTC,CASTRAAGEVVYEQYF
-,TRBJ2-6,TRBV28,TRBD1,TGTGCCAGCAGTTTAATCTCAGGGACAGCAATCTCTGGGGCCAACGTCCTGACTTTC,CASSLISGTAISGANVLTF
-,TRBJ2-3,TRBV11-2,-,TGTGCCAGCAGCTCCCTCCCGGATACGCAGTATTTT,CASSSLPDTQYF
-,TRBJ2-5,TRBV3-1/TRBV3-2,-,TGTGCCAGCAGCCAAGAAGCTGCGCAGGGGCTAAATACCCAAGAGACCCAGTACTTC,CASSQEAAQGLNTQETQYF
once,TRBJ1-5,TRBV18,TRBD1,TGTGCCAGCTCACAAAGACGAGGGGACAGTCAGCCCCAGCATTTT,CASSQRRGDSQPQHF
-,TRBJ1-1,TRBV29-1,-,TGCAGCGTGTCTGCGCTGAGTAACACTGAAGCTTTCTTT,CSVSALSNTEAFF
-,TRBJ2-2,TRBV9,-,TGTGCCAGCAGCGTAGGCGGACAACCGAACACCGGGGAGCTGTTTTTT,CASSVGGQPNTGELFF
-,TRBJ1-1,TRBV19,-,TGTGCCAGTAGTAGGGACCGCGGGTCTCGGGGGGCTTTCTTT,CASSRDRGSRGAFF
once,TRBJ2-4,TRBV18,-,TGTGCCAGCTCACCTGGGGACTCGCGAAAAAACATTCAGTACTTC,CASSPGDSRKNIQYF
-,TRBJ2-2,TRBV3-1/TRBV3-2,TRBD1,TGTGCCAGCAGCCAGGTCCGTGTAGGGGGCGTATTCACCGGGGAGCTGTTTTTT,CASSQVRVGGVFTGELFF
-,TRBJ1-1,TRBV7-3,-,TGTGCCAGCAGCCCCGTAATGAACACTGAAGCTTTCTTT,CASSPVMNTEAFF
-,TRBJ2-5,TRBV18,-,TGTGCCAGCTCACCCAGGGGAGAGACCCAGTACTTC,CASSPRGETQYF
-,TRBJ1-2,TRBV7-8,TRBD1,TGTGCCAGCAGCCTGGACAGGCAGAGATTGCGCTACACCTTC,CASSLDRQRLRYTF
few,TRBJ1-5,TRBV19,-,TGTGCCAGTAGTATATACAGCCTTCGTGAGCCCCAGCATTTT,CASSIYSLREPQHF
-,TRBJ1-2,TRBV11-2,-,TGTGCCAGCAGCGGCAGGGTTCAGGGCTACACCTTC,CASSGRVQGYTF
once,TRBJ2-3,TRBV4-1,TRBD2,TGCGCCAGCAGCCAATCCGGGACTAGCGGGAGCACAGATACGCAGTATTTT,CASSQSGTSGSTDTQYF
-,TRBJ2-7,TRBV5-1,TRBD2,TGCGCCAGCAGCTTAACTAGCGGGAGTAGGTTCGAGCAGTACTTC,CASSLTSGSRFEQYF